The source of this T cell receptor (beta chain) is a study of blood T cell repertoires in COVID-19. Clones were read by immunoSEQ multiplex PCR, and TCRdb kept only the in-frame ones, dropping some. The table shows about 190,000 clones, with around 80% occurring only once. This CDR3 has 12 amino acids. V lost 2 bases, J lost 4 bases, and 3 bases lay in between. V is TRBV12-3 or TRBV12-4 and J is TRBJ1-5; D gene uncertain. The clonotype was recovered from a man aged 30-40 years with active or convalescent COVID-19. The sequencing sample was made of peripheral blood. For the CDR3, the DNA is TGTGCCAGCAGTTTATTAAATCAGCCCCAGCATTTT. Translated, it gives CASSLLNQPQHF.